This T cell receptor (beta chain) was sequenced in a study of shared clonotypes between healthy human individuals. The assay was immunoSEQ multiplex PCR, and TCRdb's table has in-frame clones only and misses some. Found here are under 850,000 clones, over 90% of them singletons; the top ten hold about 24%. Naive CD8 cells were CD45RO-negative, positively selected for CCR7, excluding terminally differentiated effector memory CD45RA+ cells. V lost 0 bases and J lost 5, with 7 bases in between. Germline values: CDR1 LGHNA, CDR2 YSLEER. The CDR3 covers 13 residues. The genes are TRBV4-3 and TRBJ2-5, with D unclear. Sequencing used naive CD8+ T cells sorted from blood. This receptor was taken from a man younger than 40 in good health. In DNA form, the CDR3 reads TGCGCCAGCAGCCAAGATTTATACGAGACCCAGTACTTC. Amino acids: CASSQDLYETQYF.